These 30 T cell receptor beta chains originate from one sample sequenced in a study of blood T cell repertoires in COVID-19. This table comes from immunoSEQ multiplex PCR, and its TCRdb copy is limited to in-frame clones, with some not included. Here the sample spans just under 65,000 clones, about three quarters being singletons. The sequenced material came from peripheral blood. These receptors were taken from a woman over 75 with acute or convalescent COVID-19.

V gene TRBV2 combines with J gene TRBJ2-2; D perhaps matches TRBD2 (5 bases). The V gene's germline CDR1 is SNHLY and CDR2 FYNNEI. V lost 7 bases to trimming and J lost 2 bases, with 8 bases between them. This CDR3 comprises 13 residues. CDR3 nucleotide sequence: TGTGCCAGCAACGGGGTCAACACCGGGGAGCTGTTTTTT. It translates to CASNGVNTGELFF. Supplemented by reference TRBV2 and TRBJ2-2, the full variable domain reads EPEVTQTPSHQVTQMGQEVILRCVPISNHLYFYWYRQILGQKVEFLVSFYNNEISEKSEIFDDQFSVERPDGSNFTLKIRSTKLEDSAMYFCASNGVNTGELFFGEGSRLTVL.

In this sample, this clone turned up a few times. This chain connects TRBV27 to TRBJ1-1; D is ambiguous. CDR1 MNHEY and CDR2 SMNVEV come from the germline V gene (reference sequence). The CDR3 sequence is 13 residues long. The germline V and J ends were trimmed by 2 bases and 4 bases, with 8 bases remaining between them. The DNA for the CDR3 is TGTGCCAGCAGTTTAGTTGCGGGCACTGAAGCTTTCTTT. Residues: CASSLVAGTEAFF.

This chain links TRBV5-4 with TRBJ2-2; no clear D. The V and J ends lost 4 bases and 2 bases respectively, with 6 bases between them. The length of the CDR3 is 13 residues. Germline lookup yields CDR1 SGHNT and CDR2 YYREEE (reference sequence). As DNA, the CDR3 is TGTGCCAGCAGCCCTGTAAACACCGGGGAGCTGTTTTTT. This codes for CASSPVNTGELFF.

This clone was seen a single time. The V call is TRBV4-1, the J call TRBJ1-1; TRBD1 matches at 8 bases. The V and J ends lost 2 bases and 3 bases, in that order; junction bases with no gene match: 5. Germline V lookup: CDR1 MGHRA, CDR2 YSYEKL. The CDR3 has 15 amino acids. The CDR3 loop reads CASSQTPTGDTEAFF. As DNA, the CDR3 is TGCGCCAGCAGCCAAACCCCGACAGGGGACACTGAAGCTTTCTTT.

The chain uses TRBV19 and TRBJ2-1, with TRBD2 matching over 11 bases. V was clipped by 1 base and J by 8 bases; unmatched bases: 16. CDR3 size: 19 residues. The V gene's germline CDR1 is LNHDA and CDR2 SQIVND (reference sequence). The CDR3 loop is CASSIGASGRLVRIDEQFF. The CDR3 nucleotides read TGTGCCAGTAGTATAGGGGCTAGCGGGAGGTTGGTCCGTATAGATGAGCAGTTCTTC. Using reference TRBV19 and TRBJ2-1 for the parts outside the CDR3, the full variable domain is DGGITQSPKYLFRKEGQNVTLSCEQNLNHDAMYWYRQDPGQGLRLIYYSQIVNDFQKGDIAEGYSVSREKKESFPLTVTSAQKNPTAFYLCASSIGASGRLVRIDEQFFGPGTRLTVL.

This rearrangement joins TRBV3-1 (or the pseudogene TRBV3-2) to TRBJ2-7, with 8 positions matching TRBD1. The CDR3 spans 14 residues. J gave up 3 bases and V 1 base, and 2 bases lay outside the gene matches. Germline CDR1 reads LGHDT; CDR2 reads YNNKEL (reference sequence). The CDR3 sequence is CASSQGDRGYEQYF. CDR3 in DNA: TGTGCCAGCAGCCAAGGTGACAGGGGCTACGAGCAGTACTTC.

The chain uses TRBV27 and TRBJ1-2; 9 bases map to TRBD1. CDR3 length equals 17 residues. The V gene's germline CDR1 is MNHEY and CDR2 SMNVEV (reference sequence). Trimming removed 5 bases from V and 5 bases from J; junction bases left unmatched: 15. CDR3 DNA sequence: TGTGCCAGCAGTCCAGGGACAGGGAGGGGGCTACGATATGGCTACACCTTC. It encodes CASSPGTGRGLRYGYTF.

This clone was observed a few times. The chain carries TRBV9 and TRBJ1-1; 10 nucleotides match TRBD1. V lost 4 bases, J lost 4 bases, and 7 bases stayed unmatched. The CDR3 extends over 15 amino acids. Per germline, CDR1 SGDLS and CDR2 YYNGEE. For the CDR3, the DNA is TGTGCCAGCAGCCCCCAGGACAGGGGGGTCACTGAAGCTTTCTTT. It codes for CASSPQDRGVTEAFF.

This rearrangement joins TRBV23-1 to TRBJ2-3; 8 bases are shared with TRBD2. TRBV23-1 is designated an ORF whose function remains uncertain. This CDR3 comprises 15 residues. V gave up 4 bases and J gave up 10 bases; unmatched junction bases: 13. For the CDR3, the DNA is TGCGCCAGCAGTCTCCGACCGGGACTAGGCCTTTCGCAGTATTTT. It specifies CASSLRPGLGLSQYF.

This chain links TRBV9 with TRBJ2-5; TRBD2 aligns across 7 bases. CDR3 length: 14 residues. Germline loops: CDR1 SGDLS, CDR2 YYNGEE. With 4 bases clipped from V and 5 bases from J, the junction kept 8 bases outside the gene matches. Here the CDR3 reads CASSPSPAGETQYF. In DNA, the CDR3 is TGTGCCAGCAGCCCCTCGCCAGCGGGGGAGACCCAGTACTTC.

The chain is built from TRBV6-5 and TRBJ1-4; D remains unclear. V dropped 2 bases and J dropped 7 bases, with 14 bases sitting between them. The CDR3 is made up of 15 amino acids. Germline values: CDR1 MNHEY, CDR2 SVGAGI. As DNA, the CDR3 is TGTGCCAGCAGTTACACCCCCCCAGGAGGTGAAAAACTGTTTTTT. Translated, it gives CASSYTPPGGEKLFF.

The count of this clone is one. The chain carries TRBV24-1 and TRBJ2-3; 7 nucleotides match TRBD2. The CDR3 has 15 residues. V lost 7 bases, J lost 2 bases, and 8 bases stayed unmatched. Per the germline V gene, CDR1 is KGHDR and CDR2 is SFDVKD. CDR3 coding DNA: TGTGCCACCAGCCCTAGCGGAGTGACCACAGATACGCAGTATTTT. Protein: CATSPSGVTTDTQYF.

V is TRBV19 and J is TRBJ1-1; 10 bases are shared with TRBD1. The CDR3 is 15 amino acids. Germline V gene data show CDR1 as LNHDA and CDR2 as SQIVND (reference sequence). Germline trimming cut 7 bases from V and 1 base from J; bases unmatched to any gene: 6. In DNA form, the CDR3 reads TGTGCCAGTATGGGGACAGGGGAAGCGAACACTGAAGCTTTCTTT. This gives the protein CASMGTGEANTEAFF.

Only one count was recorded for this clone. This sequence joins TRBV5-1 and TRBJ2-5; perhaps TRBD1 as D (5 bases). Trimming pared 3 bases from V and 2 bases from J, leaving 11 bases between. The CDR3 sequence is 14 residues long. The germline CDR1 and CDR2 sequences are SGHRS and YFSETQ. This CDR3 is CASSSQGLQETQYF. Written as DNA, the CDR3 is TGCGCCAGCAGCTCGCAGGGATTACAAGAGACCCAGTACTTC.

This chain links TRBV7-2 with TRBJ2-5, with D perhaps matching TRBD2 (6 bases). Germline CDR1 and CDR2: SGHTA and FQGNSA. This CDR3 comprises 15 residues. Trimming removed 5 bases from V and 5 bases from J, with 18 bases in between. CDR3 in DNA: TGTGCCAGCAGCCCGGTTCGGGGGAGAGTGGAGACCCAGTACTTC. As protein: CASSPVRGRVETQYF.

This clone was recorded a few times. The genes are TRBV13 and TRBJ2-7, with 11 nucleotides matching TRBD1. The CDR3 is 16 residues long. Germline V gene data show CDR1 as PRHDT and CDR2 as FYEKMQ (reference sequence). Trimming cost V 5 bases and J 5 bases; bases outside gene matches: 11. The CDR3 DNA follows: TGTGCCAGCAGCGCACCCCACGGACAGGGGGCCAACGAGCAGTACTTC. This gives the protein CASSAPHGQGANEQYF. Supplemented by reference TRBV13 and TRBJ2-7, the full variable domain reads AAGVIQSPRHLIKEKRETATLKCYPIPRHDTVYWYQQGPGQDPQFLISFYEKMQSDKGSIPDRFSAQQFSDYHSELNMSSLELGDSALYFCASSAPHGQGANEQYFGPGTRLTVT.

V and J are TRBV30 and TRBJ1-2; 7 nucleotides align to TRBD1. The CDR3 totals 15 residues. V gave up 5 bases and J gave up 7 bases; unmatched junction bases: 16. Germline CDR1 GTSNPN, CDR2 SVGIG (reference sequence). CDR3 sequence: CAWGLSGAGGTGYTF. CDR3 DNA sequence: TGTGCCTGGGGTCTCTCGGGGGCAGGGGGTACTGGCTACACCTTC. Together with reference TRBV30 and TRBJ1-2, the CDR3 gives the full variable domain: SQTIHQWPATLVQPVGSPLSLECTVEGTSNPNLYWYRQAAGRGLQLLFYSVGIGQISSEVPQNLSASRPQDRQFILSSKKLLLSDSGFYLCAWGLSGAGGTGYTFGSGTRLTVV.

This chain links TRBV2 with TRBJ1-1, with 11 bases that match TRBD1. CDR1 SNHLY and CDR2 FYNNEI come from the germline V gene. V gave up 8 bases and J gave up 5 bases; unmatched junction bases: 10. CDR3 length: 15 amino acids. The CDR3: CASRRTGGARTEAFF. The CDR3 bases are TGTGCCAGCCGTCGGACAGGGGGCGCGAGGACTGAAGCTTTCTTT.

This rearrangement joins TRBV28 to TRBJ1-2; 8 bases map to TRBD1. The CDR3 has 12 residues. V dropped 6 bases and J dropped 3; count of bases not matched to a gene: 0. Germline V gives CDR1 MDHEN, CDR2 SYDVKM. The CDR3 is CASRDRDYGYTF. The DNA of the CDR3 is TGTGCCAGCAGGGACAGGGACTATGGCTACACCTTC.

The rearrangement links TRBV7-2 to TRBJ2-2; TRBD2 matches 9 bases. CDR1 and CDR2 (germline): SGHTA, FQGNSA. This CDR3 has 16 residues. Trimming took 1 base from V and 7 from J; bases not matched to a gene: 7. CDR3 sequence reads: CASSLGGGRAHGELFF. In DNA, the CDR3 is TGTGCCAGCAGCTTAGGCGGCGGGAGGGCCCACGGGGAGCTGTTTTTT.

This CDR3 reads CASSVVRAGELFF. Written as DNA, the CDR3 is TGTGCCAGCAGCGTAGTCAGGGCCGGGGAGCTGTTTTTT. The chain recombines TRBV9 with TRBJ2-2, with D maybe TRBD1 (5 bases). Trimming left V 0 bases short and J 6 bases short, with 6 bases between. The CDR3 spans 13 residues. CDR1 is SGDLS, CDR2 YYNGEE, per germline.

Many counts were recorded for this clone. The rearrangement links TRBV24-1 to TRBJ2-5, with 7 positions matching TRBD1. This CDR3 comprises 16 residues. The V gene end was trimmed by 3 bases and the J gene end by 1 base; junction bases not matched to a gene: 7. Germline-derived CDR1 and CDR2 are KGHDR and SFDVKD. CDR3 in DNA: TGTGCCACCAGTGATATTCGACAGGGCACCCAAGAGACCCAGTACTTC. It is translated as CATSDIRQGTQETQYF.

CDR3 in DNA: TGTGCCAGCAGACGGACGGGGAATACGCAGTATTTT. Translated: CASRRTGNTQYF. The gene calls are TRBV12-3 or TRBV12-4 and TRBJ2-3, with a weak D call TRBD2 (5 bases). Trimming left V 6 bases short and J 7 bases short, with 11 bases between. The CDR3 runs to 12 residues.

The CDR3 region is CASRKPGQGDSPLHF. The CDR3 DNA follows: TGTGCCAGCAGAAAGCCCGGACAGGGGGATTCACCCCTCCACTTT. This chain uses TRBV5-5 with TRBJ1-6; 10 bases align to TRBD1. The CDR3 is 15 amino acids. The germline V gene has CDR1 SGHKS and CDR2 YYEKEE (reference sequence). Losses at the gene ends were 5 bases for V and 8 bases for J; bases not matched to a gene: 7.

To note about this clone: One end of the junction does not line up with germline, which may come from a read error. The V and J genes are TRBV14 and TRBJ1-4; D call uncertain. The CDR3 runs 15 residues. CDR1 SGHDN and CDR2 FVKESK come from the germline V gene. In DNA, the CDR3 is TGTGCCAGCAGCCAAGATTGGCAGTTTAATGAAGAACTGTTTTTT. Its protein product is CASSQDWQFNEELFF.

There are a few counts of this clone. This CDR3 is CASSFWGRRNTEAFF. CDR3 DNA sequence: TGTGCCAGCAGTTTTTGGGGGCGCAGGAACACTGAAGCTTTCTTT. This rearrangement joins TRBV28 to TRBJ1-1; tentatively, D is TRBD1 (6 bases). This CDR3 has 15 residues. Germline CDR1 reads MDHEN; CDR2 reads SYDVKM. Trimming stripped 3 bases from V and 1 base from J, with 12 bases between. The entire variable domain, with the rest obtained from reference TRBV28 and TRBJ1-1, is as follows: DVKVTQSSRYLVKRTGEKVFLECVQDMDHENMFWYRQDPGLGLRLIYFSYDVKMKEKGDIPEGYSVSREKKERFSLILESASTNQTSMYLCASSFWGRRNTEAFFGQGTRLTVV.

The chain carries TRBV7-9 and TRBJ2-7; D not certain. CDR3 length equals 13 residues. The germline V gene has CDR1 SEHNR and CDR2 FQNEAQ (reference sequence). V was pared by 2 bases and J by 9 bases, with 14 bases between. CDR3 loop: CASSLRDEVPQYF. The CDR3 DNA follows: TGTGCCAGCAGCTTACGTGATGAGGTGCCGCAGTACTTC.

The chain has TRBV19 and TRBJ2-7; 8 bases align to TRBD1. The CDR3 length is 15 residues. With 4 bases clipped from V and 5 bases from J, the junction kept 10 bases outside the gene matches. The germline V gene has CDR1 LNHDA and CDR2 SQIVND (reference sequence). In nucleotides, the CDR3 is TGTGCCAGTAGTACAGGACAGGGAAGAGGCGACGAGCAGTACTTC. Encoded protein: CASSTGQGRGDEQYF.

The chain is built from TRBV21-1 and TRBJ2-3; the table calls TRBD1, which could not be checked here. TRBV21-1 is assigned pseudogene status. This CDR3 is 15 amino acids long. The CDR3 nucleotides are TGTGCCAGCAGCGACACAGGGTTATTCACAGATACGCAGTATTTT. This sequence encodes CASSDTGLFTDTQYF.

This clone was observed once. The gene calls are TRBV7-9 and TRBJ2-2; 8 bases match TRBD1. The CDR3 loop spans 14 amino acids. J gave up 3 bases and V 5 bases, and 2 bases lay outside the gene matches. Germline V CDR1 and CDR2: SEHNR, FQNEAQ (reference sequence). CDR3 residues: CASSRQGYTGELFF. CDR3 DNA: TGTGCCAGCAGCAGACAGGGGTACACCGGGGAGCTGTTTTTT. The whole variable domain, remainder taken from reference TRBV7-9 and TRBJ2-2, is DTGVSQNPRHKITKRGQNVTFRCDPISEHNRLYWYRQTLGQGPEFLTYFQNEAQLEKSRLLSDRFSAERPKGSFSTLEIQRTEQGDSAMYLCASSRQGYTGELFFGEGSRLTVL.